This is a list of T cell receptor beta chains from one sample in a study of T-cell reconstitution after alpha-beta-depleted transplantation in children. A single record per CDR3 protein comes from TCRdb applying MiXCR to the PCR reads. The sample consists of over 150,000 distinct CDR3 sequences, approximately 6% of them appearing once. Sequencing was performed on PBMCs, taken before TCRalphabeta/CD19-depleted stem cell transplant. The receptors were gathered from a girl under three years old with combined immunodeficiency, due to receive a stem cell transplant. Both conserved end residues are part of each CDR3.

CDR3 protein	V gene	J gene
CASSPGQIAYEQYF	TRBV28	TRBJ2-7
CASRGLTYEQYF	TRBV11-2	TRBJ2-7
CASNGGVNEQFF	TRBV5-1	TRBJ2-1
CSARNSTGPPWDYVSSNTGELFF	TRBV20-1	TRBJ2-2
CASIHSVPGTGELFF	TRBV6-1	TRBJ2-2
CSASGDSYQPQHF	TRBV20-1	TRBJ1-5
CASSLTSRQGVLSPLHF	TRBV7-2	TRBJ1-6
CASRNTGGSYEQYF	TRBV3-1	TRBJ2-7
CATSRDEGERTDTQYF	TRBV15	TRBJ2-3
CASSLYRGGPPYEQYF	TRBV28	TRBJ2-7
CASSPAGTGINEQFF	TRBV5-1	TRBJ2-1
CASRFRSFYGYTF	TRBV28	TRBJ1-2
CSVEDPSGGYEQYF	TRBV29-1	TRBJ2-7
CASSPGPRGGYSNQPQHF	TRBV14	TRBJ1-5
CASSHRDRVTGELFF	TRBV6-2/TRBV6-3	TRBJ2-2
CASSLVRGSETQYF	TRBV7-9	TRBJ2-5
CSATSTSGGVDIQYF	TRBV20-1	TRBJ2-4
CASSQYRASYEQYF	TRBV14	TRBJ2-7
CSARDGLPGQILSYEQYF	TRBV20-1	TRBJ2-7
CARSAWGVTDTQYF	TRBV7-2	TRBJ2-3
CASSDWGTNEQFF	TRBV2	TRBJ2-1
CASSFPPLLDNEQFF	TRBV6-2/TRBV6-3	TRBJ2-1
CASTPLRVNYGYTF	TRBV2	TRBJ1-2
CASSLETRILNYGYTF	TRBV7-2	TRBJ1-2
CASSEPGTAYEQYF	TRBV25-1	TRBJ2-7
CASSFLQGKTGELFF	TRBV12-3/TRBV12-4	TRBJ2-2
CASSLRGLYHQPQHF	TRBV28	TRBJ1-5
CASSRTRQGNPEAFF	TRBV4-1	TRBJ1-1
CASSFRQGLNIQYF	TRBV2	TRBJ2-4
CSVGHLADTQYF	TRBV29-1	TRBJ2-3
CSARDGIEAFF	TRBV20-1	TRBJ1-1
CATSRDLTLGVKTF	TRBV15	TRBJ1-2
CASSLIPGARYEQYF	TRBV28	TRBJ2-7
CASSFWREVRYNEQFF	TRBV28	TRBJ2-1
CASSPGQPGGYEQYF	TRBV5-1	TRBJ2-7
CASSQIDRVSEAFF	TRBV14	TRBJ1-1
CASSVGGTGDEQYF	TRBV9	TRBJ2-7
CASSSGSAGEGTQPQHF	TRBV2	TRBJ1-5
CATSTRDTPDTQYF	TRBV15	TRBJ2-3